Listed below are T cell receptor beta chains from one sample, sequenced in a study of T cells in Graves' hyperthyroidism and ophthalmopathy. TCRdb re-analysed the multiplex PCR reads in MiXCR, keeping a single row per CDR3 protein. Among about 530,000 distinct CDR3 sequences listed, 15% to 20% were seen once. The material sequenced was blood. The receptors were gathered from a young woman with Graves' ophthalmopathy. The CDR3 runs from the conserved cysteine through the conserved F or W. D genes are given only for firm matches. For some rows the clone size is stated as once, few or many, or as a class when expanded; others skip it.

cdr3_nt: TGCGCCAGCAGCTCAACTAGCGTCCCAGTGCCCTACAATGAGCAGTTCTTC; cdr3_aa: CASSSTSVPVPYNEQFF; j_call: TRBJ2-1; cdr3_length: 17; v_call: TRBV5-1; clone_size: NA; d_call: TRBD2
cdr3_nt: TGTGCCTGGAGTGTACGCGTAATGGGAGCTGAAGCTTTCTTT; cdr3_aa: CAWSVRVMGAEAFF; j_call: TRBJ1-1; cdr3_length: 14; v_call: TRBV30; clone_size: many; d_call: NA
cdr3_nt: TGCAGCGTTGTCGGGGAGGGCTACACAGATACGCAGTATTTT; cdr3_aa: CSVVGEGYTDTQYF; j_call: TRBJ2-3; cdr3_length: 14; v_call: TRBV29-1; clone_size: few; d_call: TRBD2
cdr3_nt: TGTGCCAGCAGTTCCACGCGAGGAAACACCATATATTTT; cdr3_aa: CASSSTRGNTIYF; j_call: TRBJ1-3; cdr3_length: 13; v_call: TRBV6-1; clone_size: NA; d_call: NA
cdr3_nt: TGTGCCAGCAGCTATAGACCGACTAGGGCTTTCTTT; cdr3_aa: CASSYRPTRAFF; j_call: TRBJ1-1; cdr3_length: 12; v_call: TRBV11-3; clone_size: many; d_call: NA
cdr3_nt: TGTGCCAGCAGCCCCGGGGCCCTCCAAGAGACCCAGTACTTC; cdr3_aa: CASSPGALQETQYF; j_call: TRBJ2-5; cdr3_length: 14; v_call: TRBV7-3; clone_size: many; d_call: NA
cdr3_nt: TGTGCCAGTAGGGACTTCCGGTACATGAACACTGAAGCTTTCTTT; cdr3_aa: CASRDFRYMNTEAFF; j_call: TRBJ1-1; cdr3_length: 15; v_call: TRBV19; clone_size: few; d_call: NA
cdr3_nt: TGTGCCAGCAGTCCCCCGGACAATGGCTACACCTTC; cdr3_aa: CASSPPDNGYTF; j_call: TRBJ1-2; cdr3_length: 12; v_call: TRBV12-3/TRBV12-4; clone_size: many; d_call: NA
cdr3_nt: TGTGCCAGCAGCCGGGACAGTTACTTTAGCACAGATACGCAGTATTTT; cdr3_aa: CASSRDSYFSTDTQYF; j_call: TRBJ2-3; cdr3_length: 16; v_call: TRBV28; clone_size: many; d_call: TRBD1
cdr3_nt: TGTGCCAGTAGTATGTCCCCCTATAGCAATCAGCCCCAGCATTTT; cdr3_aa: CASSMSPYSNQPQHF; j_call: TRBJ1-5; cdr3_length: 15; v_call: TRBV19; clone_size: many; d_call: NA
cdr3_nt: TGCAGTGCTAACCGGGACAGGGCAAGCTACGAGCAGTACTTC; cdr3_aa: CSANRDRASYEQYF; j_call: TRBJ2-7; cdr3_length: 14; v_call: TRBV20-1; clone_size: many; d_call: TRBD1
cdr3_nt: TGCAGTGCCCTCCAGGGGGCTTTAGGAAACACCATATATTTT; cdr3_aa: CSALQGALGNTIYF; j_call: TRBJ1-3; cdr3_length: 14; v_call: TRBV20-1; clone_size: NA; d_call: TRBD1
cdr3_nt: TGTGCCACCCGGCAGGGGCCCGGAGGCTACACCTTC; cdr3_aa: CATRQGPGGYTF; j_call: TRBJ1-2; cdr3_length: 12; v_call: TRBV10-3; clone_size: NA; d_call: NA
cdr3_nt: TGCGCCAGCAGCTTGGAGGGGCCATATAGCAATCAGCCCCAGCATTTT; cdr3_aa: CASSLEGPYSNQPQHF; j_call: TRBJ1-5; cdr3_length: 16; v_call: TRBV5-1; clone_size: many; d_call: NA
cdr3_nt: TGTGCCAGTAGCCCAGCGGTCTACAATGAGCAGTTCTTC; cdr3_aa: CASSPAVYNEQFF; j_call: TRBJ2-1; cdr3_length: 13; v_call: TRBV11-2; clone_size: NA; d_call: NA
cdr3_nt: TGTGCCAGCAGTGATGTTAGAGAAGCTTTCTTT; cdr3_aa: CASSDVREAFF; j_call: TRBJ1-1; cdr3_length: 11; v_call: TRBV25-1; clone_size: few; d_call: NA
cdr3_nt: TGTGCCAGCAGCTACCGGACGGAAAGCTCCTACAATGAGCAGTTCTTC; cdr3_aa: CASSYRTESSYNEQFF; j_call: TRBJ2-1; cdr3_length: 16; v_call: TRBV13; clone_size: many; d_call: NA
cdr3_nt: TGTGCCAGCAGCTTAGGTCGTCTGCGACAAGCGACAGATACGCAGTATTTT; cdr3_aa: CASSLGRLRQATDTQYF; j_call: TRBJ2-3; cdr3_length: 17; v_call: TRBV7-2; clone_size: few; d_call: NA
cdr3_nt: TGTGCCAGCAGTCTCCCGGATCTGCCGGCACAAGAGACCCAGTACTTC; cdr3_aa: CASSLPDLPAQETQYF; j_call: TRBJ2-5; cdr3_length: 16; v_call: TRBV12-3/TRBV12-4; clone_size: NA; d_call: NA
cdr3_nt: TGTGCCAGCAGTTATGACGCAGGGGGCACTGAAGCTTTCTTT; cdr3_aa: CASSYDAGGTEAFF; j_call: TRBJ1-1; cdr3_length: 14; v_call: TRBV6-2/TRBV6-3; clone_size: many; d_call: TRBD1
cdr3_nt: TGTGCCAGCAGTGAATCGTCCGGACAGGGAACCGGCACCTTC; cdr3_aa: CASSESSGQGTGTF; j_call: TRBJ1-2; cdr3_length: 14; v_call: TRBV6-1; clone_size: few; d_call: TRBD1
cdr3_nt: TGTGCCAGCAGCTTAGTCGCAGTTGCAACTAATGAAAAACTGTTTTTT; cdr3_aa: CASSLVAVATNEKLFF; j_call: TRBJ1-4; cdr3_length: 16; v_call: TRBV11-2; clone_size: NA; d_call: NA
cdr3_nt: TGTGCCAGCAGTACCCGGGGCCCTGATCAGCCCCAGCATTTT; cdr3_aa: CASSTRGPDQPQHF; j_call: TRBJ1-5; cdr3_length: 14; v_call: TRBV27; clone_size: few; d_call: NA
cdr3_nt: TGCGCCAGCAGTGAGCCGGGACAGGGTGATACGCAGTATTTT; cdr3_aa: CASSEPGQGDTQYF; j_call: TRBJ2-3; cdr3_length: 14; v_call: TRBV10-2; clone_size: few; d_call: TRBD1
cdr3_nt: TGTGCCAGCAGTGATCCGGGACGTGAAAAACTGTTTTTT; cdr3_aa: CASSDPGREKLFF; j_call: TRBJ1-4; cdr3_length: 13; v_call: TRBV27; clone_size: many; d_call: NA
cdr3_nt: TGTGCCAGCAGCTCACCGGGACTAGCGGGAGCAGATACGCAGTATTTT; cdr3_aa: CASSSPGLAGADTQYF; j_call: TRBJ2-3; cdr3_length: 16; v_call: TRBV5-8; clone_size: many; d_call: TRBD2
cdr3_nt: TGTGCCAGCAGTCCCTACGAGGCCCGGGTACCAGGTTTCTATGGCTACACCTTC; cdr3_aa: CASSPYEARVPGFYGYTF; j_call: TRBJ1-2; cdr3_length: 18; v_call: TRBV25-1; clone_size: NA; d_call: NA
cdr3_nt: TGCAGTGCACTGAGACAGGGCAACACTGAAGCTTTCTTT; cdr3_aa: CSALRQGNTEAFF; j_call: TRBJ1-1; cdr3_length: 13; v_call: TRBV20-1; clone_size: many; d_call: TRBD1
cdr3_nt: TGTGCCAGCAGCTTAAGGTACGGGGCAGAGGGTGAAAAACTGTTTTTT; cdr3_aa: CASSLRYGAEGEKLFF; j_call: TRBJ1-4; cdr3_length: 16; v_call: TRBV7-2; clone_size: NA; d_call: NA
cdr3_nt: TGTGCCAGCGGCCAGGACAGTAACACTGAAGCTTTCTTT; cdr3_aa: CASGQDSNTEAFF; j_call: TRBJ1-1; cdr3_length: 13; v_call: TRBV4-2; clone_size: NA; d_call: NA
cdr3_nt: TGTGCCTGGAGGCAGAGCCCGGGCACTGAAGCTTTCTTT; cdr3_aa: CAWRQSPGTEAFF; j_call: TRBJ1-1; cdr3_length: 13; v_call: TRBV30; clone_size: many; d_call: NA
cdr3_nt: TGCGCCAGCAGTGAGACTAGGGGACAGGGGGCAAGGGGCTACACCTTC; cdr3_aa: CASSETRGQGARGYTF; j_call: TRBJ1-2; cdr3_length: 16; v_call: TRBV7-2; clone_size: NA; d_call: TRBD1
cdr3_nt: TGTGCCGGCAGCCGCCCTCAGGCTGAGCAGTTCTTC; cdr3_aa: CAGSRPQAEQFF; j_call: TRBJ2-1; cdr3_length: 12; v_call: TRBV5-6; clone_size: few; d_call: NA
cdr3_nt: TGTGCCAGCAGCTCTGGACAGGGTAATCGGCAGTACTTC; cdr3_aa: CASSSGQGNRQYF; j_call: TRBJ2-7; cdr3_length: 13; v_call: TRBV7-9; clone_size: NA; d_call: TRBD1
cdr3_nt: TGTGCCAGCAGCTTAGGAGCGATAGATGAGCAGTTCTTC; cdr3_aa: CASSLGAIDEQFF; j_call: TRBJ2-1; cdr3_length: 13; v_call: TRBV7-3; clone_size: NA; d_call: NA
cdr3_nt: TGTGCCTGGGAACCGGGACTTCGGGGGAGCAATCAGCCCCAGCATTTT; cdr3_aa: CAWEPGLRGSNQPQHF; j_call: TRBJ1-5; cdr3_length: 16; v_call: TRBV30; clone_size: many; d_call: NA
cdr3_nt: TGCAGTGCTAGGCCTAGCGGGAGGGCCCCCTACGAGCAGTACTTC; cdr3_aa: CSARPSGRAPYEQYF; j_call: TRBJ2-7; cdr3_length: 15; v_call: TRBV20-1; clone_size: many; d_call: TRBD2
cdr3_nt: TGCAGTGCTAGGGCCGGACAGTCTTGGCTAGGCACTGAAGCTTTCTTT; cdr3_aa: CSARAGQSWLGTEAFF; j_call: TRBJ1-1; cdr3_length: 16; v_call: TRBV20-1; clone_size: many; d_call: NA
cdr3_nt: TGTGCCAGCAGCTTAGGGTCCAGCGGGCAAGGGGGGCAGTACTTC; cdr3_aa: CASSLGSSGQGGQYF; j_call: TRBJ2-7; cdr3_length: 15; v_call: TRBV6-2/TRBV6-3; clone_size: NA; d_call: NA
cdr3_nt: TGCAGTGCTGGGGGACAGTCCTCTGGAAACACCATATATTTT; cdr3_aa: CSAGGQSSGNTIYF; j_call: TRBJ1-3; cdr3_length: 14; v_call: TRBV20-1; clone_size: few; d_call: TRBD1
cdr3_nt: TGTGCCAGCAGTTCGGGGACAGGGGTCCCACCCCCCCAGTACTTC; cdr3_aa: CASSSGTGVPPPQYF; j_call: TRBJ2-5; cdr3_length: 15; v_call: TRBV28; clone_size: many; d_call: TRBD1
cdr3_nt: TGTGCCAGCAGTTTAGGGACAGGGAACAATCAGCCCCAGCATTTT; cdr3_aa: CASSLGTGNNQPQHF; j_call: TRBJ1-5; cdr3_length: 15; v_call: TRBV28; clone_size: many; d_call: TRBD1
cdr3_nt: TGTGCCAGCAGTCGGGGACTAGCGGGGGGGAACACAGATACGCAGTATTTT; cdr3_aa: CASSRGLAGGNTDTQYF; j_call: TRBJ2-3; cdr3_length: 17; v_call: TRBV6-1; clone_size: many; d_call: TRBD2
cdr3_nt: TGTGCCAGCAGCTCCCCCGGGGGAACCTACAATGAGCAGTTCTTC; cdr3_aa: CASSSPGGTYNEQFF; j_call: TRBJ2-1; cdr3_length: 15; v_call: TRBV7-9; clone_size: many; d_call: NA
cdr3_nt: TGTGCCAGCAGTGAAGAGGCCATCTCTACTAGAACTGAAGCTTTCTTT; cdr3_aa: CASSEEAISTRTEAFF; j_call: TRBJ1-1; cdr3_length: 16; v_call: TRBV2; clone_size: many; d_call: NA
cdr3_nt: TGTGCCAGCAGTTTAATGGCGGGAGGCTTGGGAGAGACCCAGTACTTC; cdr3_aa: CASSLMAGGLGETQYF; j_call: TRBJ2-5; cdr3_length: 16; v_call: TRBV28; clone_size: many; d_call: TRBD2
cdr3_nt: TGTGCCAGCAGCCCGGGACAGGGTCGCGAGCAGTACTTC; cdr3_aa: CASSPGQGREQYF; j_call: TRBJ2-7; cdr3_length: 13; v_call: TRBV12-3/TRBV12-4; clone_size: many; d_call: TRBD1
cdr3_nt: TGCAGTGCTAGAGATGGCCTAGCGTACAGTCTAGAAGAGATCCAGTACTTC; cdr3_aa: CSARDGLAYSLEEIQYF; j_call: TRBJ2-5; cdr3_length: 17; v_call: TRBV20-1; clone_size: NA; d_call: NA
cdr3_nt: TGTGCCAGCAGTGATCCCGGGGGCGCCGGGAACACTGAAGCTTTCTTT; cdr3_aa: CASSDPGGAGNTEAFF; j_call: TRBJ1-1; cdr3_length: 16; v_call: TRBV6-1; clone_size: NA; d_call: NA
cdr3_nt: TGCAGTGCCCCCTTCCGTTTTAACGGGAGCACAGATACGCAGTATTTT; cdr3_aa: CSAPFRFNGSTDTQYF; j_call: TRBJ2-3; cdr3_length: 16; v_call: TRBV20-1; clone_size: few; d_call: NA
cdr3_nt: TGTGCCAGCAGCCAAGATTCGAGGGGGGAAAACATTCAGTACTTC; cdr3_aa: CASSQDSRGENIQYF; j_call: TRBJ2-4; cdr3_length: 15; v_call: TRBV4-2; clone_size: NA; d_call: NA
cdr3_nt: TGTGCCAGCAGCTTAGAGGCGAGGGGGGGCGAGTTCTTC; cdr3_aa: CASSLEARGGEFF; j_call: TRBJ2-1; cdr3_length: 13; v_call: TRBV7-2; clone_size: many; d_call: NA
cdr3_nt: TGTGCCAGCAGTGAAGTCGTGGGTTGGGAAAAACTGTTTTTT; cdr3_aa: CASSEVVGWEKLFF; j_call: TRBJ1-4; cdr3_length: 14; v_call: TRBV2; clone_size: many; d_call: NA
cdr3_nt: TGTGCCAGCAGTGAAGTATTCGGACATCTGGAGCAGTACTTC; cdr3_aa: CASSEVFGHLEQYF; j_call: TRBJ2-7; cdr3_length: 14; v_call: TRBV25-1; clone_size: NA; d_call: NA